This T cell receptor (beta chain) was observed in a study of T cell repertoires in ileal Crohn's disease. Study information: Approximately 32% were active smokers at surgery; median disease duration was almost 8 years. Regarding the study as a whole: Mucosal expansions were suggested to be mainly CD8 T cells.

Clones were read by immunoSEQ multiplex PCR, and TCRdb kept only the in-frame ones, dropping some. The table has 1,500 to 2,000 clones, approximately 81% seen once. This clone showed up just a few times. Its target is not known. CDR1 is SGHVS and CDR2 is FQNEAQ in the germline V gene. The CDR3 sequence is 15 residues long. Trimming at V came to 1 base and at J to 6 bases, leaving 6 bases not matched to a gene. The chain links TRBV7-8 to TRBJ1-1; 9 nucleotides line up with TRBD1. The sequence derives from an adult with Crohn's disease. Sequences were obtained from ileal tissue. DNA for the CDR3: TGTGCCAGCAGCTTAGGGTACAGGGGGCTCTCTGAAGCTTTCTTT. Translating it yields CASSLGYRGLSEAFF.